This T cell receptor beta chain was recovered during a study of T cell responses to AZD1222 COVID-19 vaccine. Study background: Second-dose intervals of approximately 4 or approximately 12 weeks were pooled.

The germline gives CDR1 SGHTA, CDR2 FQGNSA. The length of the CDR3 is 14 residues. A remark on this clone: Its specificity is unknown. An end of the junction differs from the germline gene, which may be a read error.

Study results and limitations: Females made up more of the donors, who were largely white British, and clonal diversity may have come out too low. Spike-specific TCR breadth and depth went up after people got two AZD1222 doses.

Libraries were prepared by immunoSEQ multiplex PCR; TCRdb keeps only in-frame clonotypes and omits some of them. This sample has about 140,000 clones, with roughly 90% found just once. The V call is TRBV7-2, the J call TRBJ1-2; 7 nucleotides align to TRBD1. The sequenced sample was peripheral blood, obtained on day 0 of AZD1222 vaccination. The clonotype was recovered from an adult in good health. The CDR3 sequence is CASSLTGVPAAPRF. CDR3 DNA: TGTGCCAGCAGCTTAACAGGGGTCCCCGCCGCCCCTCGCTTC.